This TCR beta chain appears in the sequencing data of a study of blood T cell repertoires in COVID-19. Study overall: The samples span acute and convalescent COVID-19 from the United States, Italy and Spain. PBMCs, B-cell-depleted T cells, or T cells were the source of the cDNA or gDNA that made up the material.

The authors' processing: Scientists estimated how many nucleated cells there were by amplifying reference gene primers. Assay used: immunoSEQ multiplex PCR; TCRdb lists only in-frame clones, some missing. V, J and clone size were drawn from that table, and D and trimming were deduced from the DNA. Of some 150,000 clones in the sample, about 91% were seen once. Trimming cost V 5 bases and J 7 bases; bases outside gene matches: 20. Germline V gene sequence: CDR1 SEHNR, CDR2 FQNEAQ (reference sequence). This CDR3 has 18 residues. The chain carries TRBV7-9 and TRBJ1-1; 9 nucleotides line up with TRBD1. This clonotype was sampled from a woman aged 55-70 years with acute or convalescent COVID-19. Material for sequencing was peripheral blood. CDR3 sequence reads: CASSPITGGGLVGDEAFF. CDR3 sequence (DNA): TGTGCCAGCAGCCCTATTACAGGGGGCGGTCTCGTAGGAGATGAAGCTTTCTTT. Combining the CDR3 with reference TRBV7-9 and TRBJ1-1 gives the whole variable domain DTGVSQNPRHKITKRGQNVTFRCDPISEHNRLYWYRQTLGQGPEFLTYFQNEAQLEKSRLLSDRFSAERPKGSFSTLEIQRTEQGDSAMYLCASSPITGGGLVGDEAFFGQGTRLTVV.